Sequencing of this TCR beta chain was carried out in a study of blood T cell repertoires in COVID-19. Profiled with immunoSEQ multiplex PCR; TCRdb holds only in-frame clones, not every one. Here the sample spans tens of thousands of clones, around 80% being singletons. The CDR3 totals 15 residues. The V and J ends lost 1 base and 5 bases, in that order; junction bases with no gene match: 4. Germline V gene lookup returns CDR1 MDHEN and CDR2 SYDVKM. The material sequenced was peripheral blood. The receptor was derived from a woman older than 75 with acute or convalescent COVID-19. The chain links TRBV28 to TRBJ2-3; 9 nucleotides align to TRBD2. The CDR3 DNA is TGTGCCAGCAGTTTATTAGCGGGAGTACGAGATACGCAGTATTTT. Residues: CASSLLAGVRDTQYF.